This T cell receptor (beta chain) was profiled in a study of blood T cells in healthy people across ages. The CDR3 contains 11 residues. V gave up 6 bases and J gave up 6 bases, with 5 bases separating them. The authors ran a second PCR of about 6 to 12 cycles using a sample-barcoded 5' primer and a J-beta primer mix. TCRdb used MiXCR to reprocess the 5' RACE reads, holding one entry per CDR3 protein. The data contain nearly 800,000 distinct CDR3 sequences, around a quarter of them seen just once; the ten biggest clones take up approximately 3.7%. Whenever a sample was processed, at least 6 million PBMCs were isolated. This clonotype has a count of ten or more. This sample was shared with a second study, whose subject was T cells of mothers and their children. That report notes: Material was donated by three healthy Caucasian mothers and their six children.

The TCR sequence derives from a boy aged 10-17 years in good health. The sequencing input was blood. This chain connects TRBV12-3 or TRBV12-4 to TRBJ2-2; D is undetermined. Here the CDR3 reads CASSFAGELFF. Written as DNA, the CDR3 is TGTGCCAGCAGCTTCGCCGGGGAGCTGTTTTTT.